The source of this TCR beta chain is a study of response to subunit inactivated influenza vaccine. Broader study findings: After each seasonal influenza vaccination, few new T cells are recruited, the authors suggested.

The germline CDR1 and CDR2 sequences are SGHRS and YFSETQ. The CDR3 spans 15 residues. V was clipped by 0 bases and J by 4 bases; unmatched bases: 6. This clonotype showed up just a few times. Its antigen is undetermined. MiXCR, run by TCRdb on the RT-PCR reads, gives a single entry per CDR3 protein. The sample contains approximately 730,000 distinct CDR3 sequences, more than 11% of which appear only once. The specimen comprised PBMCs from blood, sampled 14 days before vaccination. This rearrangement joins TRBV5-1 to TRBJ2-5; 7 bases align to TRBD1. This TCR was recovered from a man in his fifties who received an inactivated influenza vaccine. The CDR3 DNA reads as TGCGCCAGCAGCTTGGGACAGGGAACCCCAGAGACCCAGTACTTC. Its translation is CASSLGQGTPETQYF.